This is a list of T cell receptor delta chains from one sample in a study of Vδ1+ human thymocytes. TCRdb re-processed the multiplex PCR reads via CATT. The sample records roughly 55,000 delta-chain clones, roughly 15% being singletons. Sequences were obtained from Vdelta1+ gamma-delta thymocytes from the thymus. These receptors were collected from a boy less than two years old who had congenital heart surgery. Each CDR3 is given with its conserved first and last residue. The order of the fields is J gene, D gene, clone size, V gene, CDR3 DNA, CDR3 protein. The D gene is left open where the match is weak. For some rows the clone size is stated as once, few or many, or as a class when expanded; others skip it.

TRDJ1	TRDD2	few	TRDV1	TGTGCTCTTGGGGAAGTTCCTACGGTTATGCAGGGGGTTTACACCGATAAACTCATCTTT	CALGEVPTVMQGVYTDKLIF
TRDJ1	-	few	TRDV1	TGTGCTCTTGGGGAACTAGGAGCCAGGCGCGCATTCCCGTACACCGATAAACTCATCTTT	CALGELGARRAFPYTDKLIF
TRDJ1	TRDD3	few	TRDV2	TGTGCCTGTGACACCGTGGATACGCGAAACTATAAACCCATCTTT	CACDTVDTRNYKPIF
TRDJ1	TRDD3	-	TRDV1	TGTGCTCTTGGGGATTCACTACAGTGGAAATCGGTGGGGGATCCGTACACCGATAAACTCATCTTT	CALGDSLQWKSVGDPYTDKLIF
TRDJ1	TRDD3	-	TRDV1	TGTGCTCTTGGGGAACTAGGCCTCACCGGGACTGGGGGATACGGGTACACCGATAAACTCATCTTT	CALGELGLTGTGGYGYTDKLIF
TRDJ1	-	few	TRDV1	TGTGCTCTTGGGGAACTTTCCTTCCCGGGGGGCCTCGGGGGAGAAGGTAAACTCATCTTT	CALGELSFPGGLGGEGKLIF
TRDJ1	TRDD3	few	TRDV1	TGTGCTCTTGGGGAGCTTCACCTGGGGGATACGGTCTACACCGATAAACTCATCTTT	CALGELHLGDTVYTDKLIF
TRDJ1	TRDD2	few	TRDV1	TGTGCTCTTGGGGCCGGTAGCCTTCCTACTAGCTGGGGATCCCTTAACACCGATAAACTCATCTTT	CALGAGSLPTSWGSLNTDKLIF
TRDJ1	-	-	TRDV1	TGTGCTCTTGGGGGGCACCTATTTCCCCGACCACACACCGATAAACTCATCTTT	CALGGHLFPRPHTDKLIF
TRDJ1	TRDD3	few	TRDV1	TGTGCTCTTGGGGGCCTTCCTACGTCTGGGGGATACGGGTGCACCGATAAACTCATCTTT	CALGGLPTSGGYGCTDKLIF